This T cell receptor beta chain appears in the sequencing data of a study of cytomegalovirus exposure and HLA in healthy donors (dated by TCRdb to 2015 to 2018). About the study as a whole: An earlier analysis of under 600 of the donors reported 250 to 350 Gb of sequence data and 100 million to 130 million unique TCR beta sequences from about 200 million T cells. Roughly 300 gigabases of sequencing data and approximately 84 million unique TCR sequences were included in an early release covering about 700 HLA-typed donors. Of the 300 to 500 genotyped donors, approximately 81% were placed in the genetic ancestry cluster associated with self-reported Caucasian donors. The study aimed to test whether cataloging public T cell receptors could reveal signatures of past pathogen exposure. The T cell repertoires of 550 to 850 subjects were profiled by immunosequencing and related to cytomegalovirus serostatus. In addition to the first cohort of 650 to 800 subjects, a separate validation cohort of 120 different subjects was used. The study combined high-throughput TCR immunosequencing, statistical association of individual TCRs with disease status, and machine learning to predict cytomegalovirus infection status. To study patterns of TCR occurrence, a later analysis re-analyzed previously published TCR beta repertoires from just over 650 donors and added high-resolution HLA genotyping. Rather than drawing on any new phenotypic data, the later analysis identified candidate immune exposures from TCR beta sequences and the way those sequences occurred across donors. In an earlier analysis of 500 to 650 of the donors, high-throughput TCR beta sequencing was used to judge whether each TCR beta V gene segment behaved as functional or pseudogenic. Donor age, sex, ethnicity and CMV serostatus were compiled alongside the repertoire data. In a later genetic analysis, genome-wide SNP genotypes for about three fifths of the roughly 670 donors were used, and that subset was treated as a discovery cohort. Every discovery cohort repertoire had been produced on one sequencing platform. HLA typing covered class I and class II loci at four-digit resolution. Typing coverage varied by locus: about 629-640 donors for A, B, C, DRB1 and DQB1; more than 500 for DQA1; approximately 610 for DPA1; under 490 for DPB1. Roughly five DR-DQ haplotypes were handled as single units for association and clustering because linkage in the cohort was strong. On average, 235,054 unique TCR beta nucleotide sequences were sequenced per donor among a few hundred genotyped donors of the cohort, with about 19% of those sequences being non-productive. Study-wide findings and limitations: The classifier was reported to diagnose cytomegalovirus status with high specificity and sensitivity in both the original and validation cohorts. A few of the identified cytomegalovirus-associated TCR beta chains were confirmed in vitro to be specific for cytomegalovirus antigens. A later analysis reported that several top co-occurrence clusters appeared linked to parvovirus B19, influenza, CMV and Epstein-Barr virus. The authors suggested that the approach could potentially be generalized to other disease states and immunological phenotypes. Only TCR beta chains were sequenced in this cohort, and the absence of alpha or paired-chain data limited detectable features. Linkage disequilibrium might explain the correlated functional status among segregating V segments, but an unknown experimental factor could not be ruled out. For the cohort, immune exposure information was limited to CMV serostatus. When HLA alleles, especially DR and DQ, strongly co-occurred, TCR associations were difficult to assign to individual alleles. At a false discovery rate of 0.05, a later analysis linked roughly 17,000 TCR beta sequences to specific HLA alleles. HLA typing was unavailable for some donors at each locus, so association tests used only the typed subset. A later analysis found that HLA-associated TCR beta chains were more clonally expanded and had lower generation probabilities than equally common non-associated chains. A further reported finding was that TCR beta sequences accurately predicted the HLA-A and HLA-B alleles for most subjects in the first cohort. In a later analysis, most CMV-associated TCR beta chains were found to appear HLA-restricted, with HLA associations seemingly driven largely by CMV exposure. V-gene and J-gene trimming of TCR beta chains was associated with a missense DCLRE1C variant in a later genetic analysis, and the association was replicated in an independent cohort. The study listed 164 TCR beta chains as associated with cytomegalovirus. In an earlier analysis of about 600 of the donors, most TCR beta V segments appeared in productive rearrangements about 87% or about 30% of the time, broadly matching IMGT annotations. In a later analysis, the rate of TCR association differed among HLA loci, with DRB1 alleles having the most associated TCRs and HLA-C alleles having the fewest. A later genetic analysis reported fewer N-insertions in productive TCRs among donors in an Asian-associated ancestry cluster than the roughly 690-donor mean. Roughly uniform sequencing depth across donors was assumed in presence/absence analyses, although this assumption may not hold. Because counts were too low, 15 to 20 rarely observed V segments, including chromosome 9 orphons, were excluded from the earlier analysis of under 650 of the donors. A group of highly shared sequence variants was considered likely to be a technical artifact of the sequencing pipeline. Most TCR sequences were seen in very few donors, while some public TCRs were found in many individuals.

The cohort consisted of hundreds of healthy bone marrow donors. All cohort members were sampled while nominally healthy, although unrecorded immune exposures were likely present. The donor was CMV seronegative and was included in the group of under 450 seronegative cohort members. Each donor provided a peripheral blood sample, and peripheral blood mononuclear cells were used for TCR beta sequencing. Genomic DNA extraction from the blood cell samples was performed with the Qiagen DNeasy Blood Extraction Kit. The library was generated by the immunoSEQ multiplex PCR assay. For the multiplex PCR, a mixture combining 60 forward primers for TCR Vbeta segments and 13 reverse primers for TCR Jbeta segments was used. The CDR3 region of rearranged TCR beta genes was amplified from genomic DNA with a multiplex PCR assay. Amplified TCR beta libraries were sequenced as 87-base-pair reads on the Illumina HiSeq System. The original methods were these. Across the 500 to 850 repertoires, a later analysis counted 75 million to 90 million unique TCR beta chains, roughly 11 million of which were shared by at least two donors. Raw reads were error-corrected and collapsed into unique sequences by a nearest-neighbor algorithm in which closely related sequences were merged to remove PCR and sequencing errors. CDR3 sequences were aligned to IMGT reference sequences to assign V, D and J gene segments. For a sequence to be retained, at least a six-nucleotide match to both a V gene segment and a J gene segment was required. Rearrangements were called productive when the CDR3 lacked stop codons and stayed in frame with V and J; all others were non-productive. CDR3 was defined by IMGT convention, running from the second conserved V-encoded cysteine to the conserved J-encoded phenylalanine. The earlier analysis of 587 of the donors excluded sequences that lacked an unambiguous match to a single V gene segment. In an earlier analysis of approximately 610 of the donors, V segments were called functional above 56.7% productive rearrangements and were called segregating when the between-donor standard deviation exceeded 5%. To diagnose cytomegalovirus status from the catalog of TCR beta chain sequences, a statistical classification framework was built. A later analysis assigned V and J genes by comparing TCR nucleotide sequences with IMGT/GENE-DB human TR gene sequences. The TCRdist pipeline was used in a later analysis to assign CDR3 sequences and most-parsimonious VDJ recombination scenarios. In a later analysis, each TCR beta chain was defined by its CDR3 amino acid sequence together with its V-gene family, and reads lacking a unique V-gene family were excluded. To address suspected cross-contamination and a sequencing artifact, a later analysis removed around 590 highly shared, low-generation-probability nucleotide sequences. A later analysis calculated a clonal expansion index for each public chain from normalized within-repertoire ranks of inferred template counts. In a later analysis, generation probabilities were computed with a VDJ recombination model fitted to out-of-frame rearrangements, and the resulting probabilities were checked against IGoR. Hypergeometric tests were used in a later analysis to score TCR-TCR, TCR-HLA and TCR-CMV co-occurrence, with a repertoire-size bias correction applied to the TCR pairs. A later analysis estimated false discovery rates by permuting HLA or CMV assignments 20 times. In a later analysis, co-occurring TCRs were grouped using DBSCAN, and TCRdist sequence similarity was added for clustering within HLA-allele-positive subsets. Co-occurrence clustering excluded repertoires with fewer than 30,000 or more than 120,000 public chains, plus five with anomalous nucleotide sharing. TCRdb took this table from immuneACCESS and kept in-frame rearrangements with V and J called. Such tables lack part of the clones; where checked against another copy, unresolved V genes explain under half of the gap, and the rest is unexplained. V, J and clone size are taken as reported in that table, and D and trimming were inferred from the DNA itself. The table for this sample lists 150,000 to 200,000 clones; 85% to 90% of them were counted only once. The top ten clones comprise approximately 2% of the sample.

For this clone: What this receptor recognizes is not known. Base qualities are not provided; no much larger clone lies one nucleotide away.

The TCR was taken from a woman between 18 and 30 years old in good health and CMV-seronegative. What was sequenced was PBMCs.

This receptor carries the CDR3 CASSLALRGWQYF. The nucleotide sequence is given as TGTGCCAGCAGCTTAGCGTTGCGGGGGTGGCAGTATTTT. The sequence joins TRBV7-2 to TRBJ2-3, with 7 bases matching TRBD2. Spanning cysteine to phenylalanine, the CDR3 consists of 13 amino acids. This entry keeps only the CDR3 DNA: 39 bases, framed from base 1. The germline V gene specifies SGHTA as CDR1 and FQGNSA as CDR2. V loses 0 bases at its end and J loses 11 bases; junction bases beyond the gene matches: 5.